One sample yielded the 10 T cell receptor beta chains listed below, sequenced in a study of CD8 T cell repertoires and HIV-1 epitope variants. For these receptors, no antigen is known. Generated by immunoSEQ multiplex PCR, the TCRdb table keeps only in-frame clones and is missing some. The sample records around 2,000 clones, about 71% being singletons. The sample taken for sequencing was cultured CD8+ T cells derived from PBMCs. The receptor set was obtained from a male donor with HIV.

The chain couples TRBV5-8 to TRBJ2-7; D gene uncertain. Germline V lookup: CDR1 SGHTS, CDR2 YDEGEE. This CDR3 is 14 amino acids long. With 4 bases removed from V and 2 bases from J, the gap between germline ends came to 13 bases. As DNA, the CDR3 is TGTGCCAGCAGCGACGCTGAAAGAACCTACGAGCAGTACTTC. Amino acids: CASSDAERTYEQYF.

The rearrangement uses TRBV7-9 and TRBJ2-7; possibly TRBD2 for D (5 bases). With 3 bases removed from V and 3 bases from J, the gap between germline ends came to 9 bases. This CDR3 comprises 13 residues. The germline V gene has CDR1 SEHNR and CDR2 FQNEAQ (reference sequence). The CDR3: CASSLRELYEQYF. For the CDR3, the DNA is TGTGCCAGCAGCTTGAGGGAACTCTACGAGCAGTACTTC.

This clone was seen only a few times. V gene TRBV7-8 combines with J gene TRBJ2-1; TRBD2 agrees at 9 bases. Germline-derived CDR1 and CDR2 are SGHVS and FQNEAQ. The CDR3 is made up of 17 amino acids. V lost 4 bases, J lost 5 bases, and 12 bases stayed unmatched. CDR3 nucleotide sequence: TGTGCCAGCAGCTCTAGCTTCTGGACTAGCGTAAACAATGAGCAGTTCTTC. Its protein is CASSSSFWTSVNNEQFF.

This chain links TRBV7-6 with TRBJ2-7; D is unresolved. V dropped 1 base and J dropped 3 bases, with 13 bases sitting between them. Germline V lookup: CDR1 SGHVS, CDR2 FNYEAQ. The CDR3 is made up of 15 amino acids. The CDR3 spells CASSLEADSYYEQYF. CDR3 in DNA: TGTGCCAGCAGCTTAGAGGCAGACTCCTACTACGAGCAGTACTTC.

The chain carries TRBV29-1 and TRBJ2-7, with 11 bases identical to TRBD1. V shed 5 bases, J shed 5 bases, and the junction held 14 bases outside the gene matches. The CDR3 covers 16 residues. Looked up from germline, CDR1 is SQVTM and CDR2 is ANQGSEA. CDR3 DNA: TGCAGCGTTCAGGCTCCCGGACAGGGGGCTCTCGACGAGCAGTACTTC. It yields the protein CSVQAPGQGALDEQYF.

The DNA of the CDR3 is TGCAGCGTTGAACCGGACCCTGGCAATGAGCAGTTCTTC. It encodes CSVEPDPGNEQFF. The chain recombines TRBV29-1 with TRBJ2-1; D gene ambiguous. V was pared by 2 bases and J by 6 bases, with 11 bases between. Germline V gene data show CDR1 as SQVTM and CDR2 as ANQGSEA. This CDR3 has 13 residues.

A single count supports this clone. The chain uses TRBV27 and TRBJ2-5, with no clear D. CDR1 MNHEY and CDR2 SMNVEV come from the germline V gene (reference sequence). The CDR3 runs 12 residues. The ends were cut back, 4 bases at V and 0 bases at J, with 3 bases in the middle. CDR3 amino acids: CASSSNQETQYF. DNA of the CDR3: TGTGCCAGCAGTTCGAACCAAGAGACCCAGTACTTC.

This clone was seen only a few times. The chain joins TRBV12-1 to TRBJ1-4. TRBV12-1 is given as a pseudogene. The CDR3 extends over 18 amino acids. CDR3 coding DNA: TGTGCCAGCAGCTTTGGCGGACCGAACCCAGCAACTAATGAAAAACTGTTTTTT. Amino acids: CASSFGGPNPATNEKLFF.

This clone was detected only once. The chain links TRBV19 to TRBJ2-2; D gene uncertain. Germline loops: CDR1 LNHDA, CDR2 SQIVND (reference sequence). The germline V and J ends were trimmed by 3 bases and 6 bases, with 11 bases remaining between them. The CDR3 consists of 14 residues. This CDR3 is CASSIPRFPGELFF. Written as DNA, the CDR3 is TGTGCCAGTAGTATTCCCAGGTTCCCCGGGGAGCTGTTTTTT.

This clone was counted between two and nine times. The chain has TRBV29-1 and TRBJ2-5; D unresolved. Germline-derived CDR1 and CDR2 are SQVTM and ANQGSEA. This CDR3 is 13 amino acids long. With 1 base removed from V and 4 bases from J, the gap between germline ends came to 10 bases. The CDR3 DNA is TGCAGCGTTGAAGCCCCTGGGGTAGAGACCCAGTACTTC. This translates into CSVEAPGVETQYF.